These 25 T cell receptor beta chains came from one sample sequenced in a study of metastatic and nonmetastatic thyroid tumors. TCRdb reanalyzed the PCR reads with MiXCR. The sample contains tens of thousands of clones, about 26% of which appear only once. Thyroid surgery was preceded by no treatment in any patient. What was sequenced was blood. The receptors originated from a male donor with papillary thyroid cancer or a benign thyroid nodule (not recorded which). Some clones in this sample may be carry-over from other donors' samples.

The V gene is TRBV7-3, the J gene TRBJ2-7; 11 nucleotides match TRBD1. The trim removed 6 bases at V and 7 bases at J, leaving 17 bases unmatched. There are 17 residues in the CDR3. Per germline, CDR1 SGHTA and CDR2 FQGTGA. CDR3 sequence reads: CASSPPGQGAPRGEQYF. The CDR3 nucleotides are TGTGCCAGCAGTCCTCCAGGACAGGGGGCGCCCCGTGGGGAGCAGTACTTC.

The table lists this clone with many counts. The gene calls are TRBV28 and TRBJ2-1; D possibly corresponds to TRBD2 (6 bases). This CDR3 has 16 amino acids. V was pared by 2 bases and J by 0 bases, with 11 bases between. CDR1 and CDR2 from the germline V gene are MDHEN and SYDVKM. In DNA form, the CDR3 reads TGTGCCAGCAGTTTAGGATACGGGAGCTCCTACAATGAGCAGTTCTTC. Translated: CASSLGYGSSYNEQFF.

This clone was counted at least ten times. The chain recombines TRBV4-2 with TRBJ1-6; no definite D call. Between the trimmed V and J ends, which lost 2 bases and 7 bases, there was a span of 12 bases. Germline assignment: CDR1 LGHNA and CDR2 YNFKEQ. The CDR3 is made up of 15 amino acids. CDR3 in DNA: TGTGCCAGCAGCCAACCCGTCCAAGAAAATTCACCCCTCCACTTT. Amino acids: CASSQPVQENSPLHF.

CDR3 amino acids: CATSDLVTGELFF. In DNA form, the CDR3 reads TGTGCCACCAGTGATTTGGTCACCGGGGAGCTGTTTTTT. This chain connects TRBV24-1 to TRBJ2-2; D unresolved. Germline assignment: CDR1 KGHDR and CDR2 SFDVKD. V lost 0 bases and J lost 4, with 2 bases in between. This CDR3 has 13 residues.

This chain connects TRBV19 to TRBJ2-5; no clear D. The ends were cut back, 6 bases at V and 5 bases at J, with 7 bases in the middle. There are 11 residues in the CDR3. Germline-derived CDR1 and CDR2 are LNHDA and SQIVND (reference sequence). The CDR3 sequence: CASRSGETQYF. DNA of the CDR3: TGTGCCAGTAGAAGTGGGGAGACCCAGTACTTC.

This chain connects TRBV30 to TRBJ1-2; the D is unclear. Trimming shortened V by 0 bases and J by 8 bases, and 16 bases separated the two germline ends. Germline V gene data show CDR1 as GTSNPN and CDR2 as SVGIG (reference sequence). This CDR3 contains 14 residues. CDR3 coding DNA: TGTGCCTGGAGTGTTCTACATGGGATTGGCGGCTACACCTTC. This sequence encodes CAWSVLHGIGGYTF.

The V and J genes are TRBV19 and TRBJ2-3, with D tentatively TRBD2 (5 bases). Trimming stripped 3 bases from V and 5 bases from J, with 15 bases between. The CDR3 extends over 15 amino acids. Looked up from germline, CDR1 is LNHDA and CDR2 is SQIVND (reference sequence). CDR3 region: CASSMSDWRVDTQYF. As DNA, the CDR3 is TGTGCCAGTAGTATGTCGGACTGGAGAGTAGATACGCAGTATTTT.

This clone was found a few times. The rearrangement joins TRBV4-1 to TRBJ2-2; no definite D call. CDR3 length: 15 amino acids. Germline V gene lookup returns CDR1 MGHRA and CDR2 YSYEKL. V shed 1 base and J shed 4 bases, with 10 bases lying between them. The CDR3 sequence: CASSQAPSFTGELFF. The CDR3 nucleotides are TGCGCCAGCAGCCAAGCGCCCTCGTTCACCGGGGAGCTGTTTTTT.

The chain employs TRBV12-3 or TRBV12-4 and TRBJ1-2; tentative D call: TRBD1 (6 bases). V was cut by 6 bases and J by 7 bases, with 15 bases left in between. The CDR3 loop spans 13 amino acids. CDR3 loop: CASSPSLDSGYTF. The CDR3 DNA follows: TGTGCCAGCAGCCCGAGTCTGGACAGTGGCTACACCTTC.

The chain couples TRBV27 to TRBJ2-2; D might be TRBD1 (5 bases). Germline V gives CDR1 MNHEY, CDR2 SMNVEV (reference sequence). There are 16 residues in the CDR3. Trimming left V 1 base short and J 5 bases short, with 14 bases between. The CDR3 sequence: CASSLWGSDPTGELFF. CDR3 DNA sequence: TGTGCCAGCAGTTTATGGGGCTCGGATCCTACCGGGGAGCTGTTTTTT.

The chain joins TRBV24-1 to TRBJ2-2; possible D gene TRBD2, 6 bases. Germline CDR1 is KGHDR and CDR2 is SFDVKD. Trimming removed 7 bases from V and 0 bases from J, with 17 bases in between. The CDR3 length is 17 residues. CDR3 amino acids: CATRGGAGTANTGELFF. As DNA, the CDR3 is TGTGCCACCAGGGGCGGGGCCGGGACGGCGAACACCGGGGAGCTGTTTTTT.

This clone was counted only a few times. CDR3 bases: TGTGCCAGCAGTCCGTGGAGAGGCCAGCCCCAGCATTTT. The encoded protein is CASSPWRGQPQHF. This chain connects TRBV6-2 or TRBV6-3 to TRBJ1-5, with D hard to call. The germline V gene has CDR1 MNHEY and CDR2 SVGEGT. V was trimmed by 5 bases and J by 7 bases, leaving 12 bases between them. CDR3 length: 13 amino acids.

The J gene is TRBJ1-1, the V gene TRBV20-1; D gene uncertain. The CDR3 loop spans 14 amino acids. CDR1 is DFQATT and CDR2 is SNEGSKA in the germline V gene (reference sequence). V lost 3 bases to trimming and J lost 1 base, with 12 bases between them. Here the CDR3 DNA reads TGCAGTGCTAGCCGTAGGACCTCGAACACTGAAGCTTTCTTT. Translated, it gives CSASRRTSNTEAFF.

This clone has a handful of counts. The gene calls are TRBV6-1 and TRBJ1-2; no firm D call. This CDR3 comprises 15 residues. From germline, CDR1 is MNHNS and CDR2 SASEGT. The V and J ends lost 6 bases and 5 bases respectively, with 19 bases between them. The CDR3 sequence: CASRLATPSWYGYTF. Here the CDR3 DNA reads TGTGCCAGCAGACTAGCCACCCCATCGTGGTATGGCTACACCTTC.

The chain joins TRBV7-3 to TRBJ1-1; no clear D gene. With 5 bases removed from V and 3 bases from J, the gap between germline ends came to 16 bases. Germline V gene sequence: CDR1 SGHTA, CDR2 FQGTGA. This CDR3 has 15 residues. The chain's CDR3 is CASSHHETPYTEAFF. CDR3 in DNA: TGTGCCAGCAGCCACCACGAAACTCCGTACACTGAAGCTTTCTTT.

The table lists this clone with many counts. The chain links TRBV10-1 to TRBJ1-1; D is undetermined. The CDR3 has 13 residues. The ends were cut back, 4 bases at V and 5 bases at J, with 11 bases in the middle. Per germline, CDR1 WNHNN and CDR2 SYGVQD (reference sequence). The CDR3 DNA follows: TGCGCCAGCAGTGCGAGGGAACGAACTGAAGCTTTCTTT. Translating gives CASSARERTEAFF.

This clone showed up many times. A much larger clone is a single base away; this may be a read error. Additional DNA sequences in this sample encode the identical CDR3. The chain uses TRBV3-1 and TRBJ2-3; D may match TRBD1 or TRBD2 (6 bases each). This CDR3 is 15 amino acids long. Between the trimmed V and J ends, which lost 4 bases and 2 bases, there was a span of 13 bases. Germline V gene sequence: CDR1 LGHDT, CDR2 YNNKEL (reference sequence). The CDR3 protein is CASSLRSGATDTQYF. CDR3 sequence (DNA): TGTGCCAGCAGCCTAAGGTCGGGGGCCACAGATACGCAGTATTTT.

The table lists this clone with a few counts. CDR3 loop: CASSKQGYPDEQFF. Here the CDR3 DNA reads TGTGCCAGCAGTAAACAGGGTTATCCCGATGAGCAGTTCTTC. This rearrangement joins TRBV6-1 to TRBJ2-1; weak D call: TRBD1 (6 bases). This CDR3 comprises 14 residues. With 5 bases removed from V and 8 bases from J, the gap between germline ends came to 16 bases. Germline CDR1 is MNHNS and CDR2 is SASEGT.

The rearrangement joins TRBV28 to TRBJ1-6; 8 bases agree with TRBD1. Trimming took 7 bases from V and 9 from J; bases not matched to a gene: 2. The CDR3 extends over 12 amino acids. CDR1 MDHEN and CDR2 SYDVKM come from the germline V gene. The CDR3 here is CASNGQGSPLHF. In DNA form, the CDR3 reads TGTGCCAGCAACGGACAGGGTTCACCCCTCCACTTT.

The V and J genes are TRBV6-1 and TRBJ2-7, with 8 bases matching TRBD1. Germline CDR1 MNHNS, CDR2 SASEGT. This CDR3 is built from 14 residues. J was trimmed by 2 bases and V by 6 bases; bases with no gene match: 6. The CDR3 coding sequence is TGTGCCAGCAGATATGGACAGGGCACCTACGAGCAGTACTTC. This translates into CASRYGQGTYEQYF.

The J gene is TRBJ1-1, the V gene TRBV24-1; no clear D gene. There are 17 residues in the CDR3. The germline V gene has CDR1 KGHDR and CDR2 SFDVKD. V lost 5 bases and J lost 0, with 18 bases in between. This CDR3 reads CATSGGGSMRMNTEAFF. The CDR3 DNA sequence: TGTGCCACCAGTGGGGGAGGGTCAATGAGGATGAACACTGAAGCTTTCTTT.

This clone was seen more than once but under ten times. The V call is TRBV10-3, the J call TRBJ2-7, with TRBD2 identical over 8 bases. The CDR3 has 16 amino acids. Germline V gene lookup returns CDR1 ENHRY and CDR2 SYGVKD. The ends lost 1 base at V and 4 bases at J; junction bases unmatched: 9. The DNA of the CDR3 is TGTGCCATCAGTGAGTTCGATAGCGGGATATTTTACGAGCAGTACTTC. Protein: CAISEFDSGIFYEQYF.

Only a few counts were recorded for this clone. This chain connects TRBV28 to TRBJ1-2; D ambiguous. The length of the CDR3 is 11 residues. The V gene lost 2 bases and the J gene lost 13 bases, with 11 bases spanning the gap. In germline, CDR1 is MDHEN, CDR2 SYDVKM. CDR3 protein: CASSLGPRATF. CDR3 bases: TGTGCCAGCAGTTTAGGCCCCCGCGCCACCTTC.

This clone occurred a few times. The V call is TRBV3-1, the J call TRBJ2-5; unclear D gene. CDR3 length: 12 amino acids. The germline V and J ends were trimmed by 3 bases and 4 bases, with 6 bases remaining between them. CDR1 LGHDT and CDR2 YNNKEL come from the germline V gene (reference sequence). Here the CDR3 reads CASSQSGETQYF. CDR3 nucleotides: TGTGCCAGCAGCCAGTCGGGAGAGACCCAGTACTTC.

There are a few counts of this clone. The chain is built from TRBV7-8 and TRBJ2-7; possibly TRBD1 for D (6 bases). With 1 base removed from V and 2 bases from J, the gap between germline ends came to 12 bases. The CDR3 is 15 amino acids. The germline V gene encodes CDR1 SGHVS and CDR2 FQNEAQ. In DNA form, the CDR3 reads TGTGCCAGCAGCTTAGACCCGGGACAAACCTACGAGCAGTACTTC. The encoded protein is CASSLDPGQTYEQYF.